Below are 26 T cell receptor beta chains sequenced from a single sample in a study of shared clonotypes between healthy human individuals. This table comes from immunoSEQ multiplex PCR, and its TCRdb copy is limited to in-frame clones, with some not included. The repertoire holds approximately 1,500,000 clones, with approximately 98% as singletons. Source material: naive CD4+ T cells sorted from blood. As for subset: CD45RA+ positively selected. Receptor source: a man aged 25-45 years in good health.

V gene TRBV7-2 combines with J gene TRBJ1-2, with D possibly being TRBD1 (5 bases). CDR3 length equals 14 residues. Trimming removed 5 bases at V and 5 bases at J, with 15 bases between. Germline CDR1 is SGHTA and CDR2 is FQGNSA. The CDR3 loop reads CASSTTGAQYGYTF. Written as DNA, the CDR3 is TGTGCCAGCAGCACCACCGGGGCCCAATATGGCTACACCTTC.

The rearrangement uses TRBV9 and TRBJ2-5; 13 bases match TRBD2. The germline CDR1 and CDR2 sequences are SGDLS and YYNGEE. V shed 3 bases and J 1 base; nucleotides not matched to a gene: 6. The CDR3 is 17 residues long. The CDR3 reads CASSGTSGSWGQETQYF. CDR3 nucleotide sequence: TGTGCCAGCAGCGGGACTAGCGGGAGCTGGGGCCAAGAGACCCAGTACTTC.

This rearrangement joins TRBV5-1 to TRBJ2-7; the D is unclear. Germline V CDR1 and CDR2: SGHRS, YFSETQ. The CDR3 loop spans 15 amino acids. Between the trimmed V and J ends, which lost 6 bases and 4 bases, there was a span of 20 bases. The CDR3 is CASTTHPSSLYEQYF. CDR3 in DNA: TGCGCCAGCACCACCCATCCCAGCTCCCTTTACGAGCAGTACTTC.

V and J are TRBV28 and TRBJ1-4; TRBD1 aligns across 10 bases. The CDR3 is made up of 15 amino acids. V trimming: 9 bases; J trimming: 8 bases; junction bases outside the gene matches: 12. Germline values: CDR1 MDHEN, CDR2 SYDVKM. The CDR3 nucleotides are TGTGCCAGTTCGCAGATCGGGACAGGGGTCGAAAAACTGTTTTTT. As protein: CASSQIGTGVEKLFF.

J is TRBJ2-7 and V is TRBV2; 7 nucleotides line up with TRBD2. Germline V gene sequence: CDR1 SNHLY, CDR2 FYNNEI. The J segment lost 2 bases and the V segment lost 6 bases, leaving 7 bases of the junction unmatched. The CDR3 covers 14 residues. The CDR3 coding sequence is TGTGCCAGCAGGGACGGGAGGCAAACCTACGAGCAGTACTTC. It yields the protein CASRDGRQTYEQYF.

J is TRBJ1-2 and V is TRBV28, with TRBD1 as a possible D gene (5 bases). The germline gives CDR1 MDHEN, CDR2 SYDVKM. The CDR3 runs to 13 residues. With 5 bases removed from V and 0 bases from J, the gap between germline ends came to 7 bases. CDR3 sequence: CASSQTANYGYTF. The DNA of the CDR3 is TGTGCCAGCAGTCAGACAGCTAACTATGGCTACACCTTC.

The chain recombines TRBV28 with TRBJ2-7; D unclear. Trimming cost V 8 bases and J 4 bases, with 9 bases left between them. CDR1 MDHEN and CDR2 SYDVKM come from the germline V gene. The CDR3 has 11 amino acids. CDR3 region: CASANSYEQYF. In nucleotides, the CDR3 is TGTGCCAGCGCTAATAGTTACGAGCAGTACTTC.

V and J are TRBV7-9 and TRBJ1-5, with TRBD1 identical over 7 bases. The J segment lost 2 bases and the V segment lost 4 bases, leaving 11 bases of the junction unmatched. The CDR3 is 17 residues long. CDR1 and CDR2 (germline): SEHNR, FQNEAQ (reference sequence). The CDR3, as DNA: TGTGCCAGCAGCTCATCTACGACAGGGTTGGGCAATCAGCCCCAGCATTTT. This codes for CASSSSTTGLGNQPQHF.

This chain links TRBV19 with TRBJ2-2; 7 bases are a match to TRBD1. The germline V gene has CDR1 LNHDA and CDR2 SQIVND (reference sequence). Unmatched junction bases numbered 4, after V lost 6 bases and J lost 0 bases. The CDR3 has 15 residues. The DNA of the CDR3 is TGTGCCAGTAGATGGGGGACAGCGAACACCGGGGAGCTGTTTTTT. Translation: CASRWGTANTGELFF.

About this clone: The identical CDR3 is also encoded by other nucleotide sequences in the sample. V usage is TRBV18 and J usage is TRBJ2-7; D may be TRBD1 (6 bases). The germline CDR1 and CDR2 sequences are KGHSH and LQKENI. This CDR3 has 13 residues. Trimming took off 6 bases at V and 3 bases at J, with 12 bases between the two ends. CDR3 sequence (DNA): TGTGCCAGCTCCCCCGGGACAATCTACGAGCAGTACTTC. It encodes CASSPGTIYEQYF.

The chain carries TRBV4-3 and TRBJ2-5; 7 bases are a match to TRBD2. The CDR3 spans 15 residues. Germline CDR1 reads LGHNA; CDR2 reads YSLEER. The V and J ends lost 1 base and 2 bases, in that order; junction bases with no gene match: 4. CDR3: CASSQGRGRQETQYF. CDR3 nucleotides: TGCGCCAGCAGCCAAGGGCGGGGGAGACAAGAGACCCAGTACTTC.

The chain uses TRBV5-4 and TRBJ1-2; no definite D call. Germline V CDR1 and CDR2: SGHNT, YYREEE (reference sequence). The CDR3 loop spans 14 amino acids. Trimming stripped 5 bases from V and 3 bases from J, with 14 bases between. CDR3 sequence (DNA): TGTGCCAGCAGTTATCCGGGAAGTTACTATGGCTACACCTTC. It is translated as CASSYPGSYYGYTF.

V usage is TRBV5-4 and J usage is TRBJ2-6; 12 nucleotides line up with TRBD1. The V gene end was trimmed by 4 bases and the J gene end by 2 bases; junction bases not matched to a gene: 7. The CDR3 spans 18 residues. The germline V gene has CDR1 SGHNT and CDR2 YYREEE (reference sequence). The CDR3 region has the DNA TGTGCCAGCAGCGAGGGACAGGGGGCGCGAACTGGGGCCAACGTCCTGACTTTC. Its protein product is CASSEGQGARTGANVLTF.

The CDR3 region has the DNA TGCAGCGTTGAGCCGTCTGGGGCCAACGTCCTGACTTTC. Its translation: CSVEPSGANVLTF. V gene TRBV29-1 combines with J gene TRBJ2-6, with D unclear. This CDR3 region has 13 residues. Trimming took off 3 bases at V and 1 base at J, with 4 bases between the two ends. Germline lookup yields CDR1 SQVTM and CDR2 ANQGSEA.

The chain has TRBV6-1 and TRBJ2-6; the D gene is possibly TRBD1 (5 bases). The V end lost 2 bases, the J end lost 4 bases, and 9 bases lay between the germline ends. The germline gives CDR1 MNHNS, CDR2 SASEGT. The CDR3 sequence is 15 residues long. CDR3 coding DNA: TGTGCCAGCAGTGAATCAGGGCTAGGGGCCAACGTCCTGACTTTC. This sequence encodes CASSESGLGANVLTF.

This rearrangement joins TRBV28 to TRBJ2-7; D possibly corresponds to TRBD1 (6 bases). The CDR3 extends over 15 amino acids. The V and J ends lost 2 bases and 0 bases respectively, with 11 bases between them. The germline V gene encodes CDR1 MDHEN and CDR2 SYDVKM. The chain's CDR3 is CASSLIQGNSYEQYF. For the CDR3, the DNA is TGTGCCAGCAGTTTAATCCAGGGGAACTCCTACGAGCAGTACTTC.

CDR3 DNA sequence: TGTGCCAGCAGGGATCCGGGACACGACGGATCCTACGAGCAGTACTTC. Its protein is CASRDPGHDGSYEQYF. The rearrangement links TRBV7-2 to TRBJ2-7; possible D gene TRBD1, 6 bases. There are 16 residues in the CDR3. V was cut by 6 bases and J by 1 base, with 19 bases left in between. CDR1 is SGHTA, CDR2 FQGNSA, per germline.

This CDR3 is CASSETGEQFF. In DNA form, the CDR3 reads TGTGCCAGCAGTGAAACGGGTGAGCAGTTCTTC. The genes are TRBV2 and TRBJ2-1, with D unresolved. From germline, CDR1 is SNHLY and CDR2 FYNNEI. Trimming stripped 2 bases from V and 9 bases from J, with 5 bases between. CDR3 length: 11 residues.

Concerning this clone itself: At the DNA level, this CDR3 is encoded by other sequences in the same sample as well. This chain connects TRBV19 to TRBJ1-5; D possibly corresponds to TRBD1 (5 bases). Trimming cost V 0 bases and J 7 bases, with 7 bases left between them. The germline gives CDR1 LNHDA, CDR2 SQIVND (reference sequence). The CDR3 runs to 13 residues. CDR3 nucleotides: TGTGCCAGTAGTATAGATCGGGACCAGCCCCAGCATTTT. Protein: CASSIDRDQPQHF.

On this clone itself: One end of the junction fails to match germline, which may point to a read error. The V call is TRBV5-1, the J call TRBJ2-7, with TRBD2 identical over 9 bases. The CDR3 loop spans 15 amino acids. Germline CDR1 SGHRS, CDR2 YFSETQ. The CDR3, as DNA: TGTGCCAGCAGCCCGAGACTAGCGGATGCCTACGAGCAGTACTTC. The encoded protein is CASSPRLADAYEQYF.

The chain joins TRBV2 to TRBJ1-5, with 7 bases matching TRBD1. The CDR3 covers 13 residues. With V trimmed by 7 bases and J by 7 bases, 7 bases remained unmatched. Germline V gene sequence: CDR1 SNHLY, CDR2 FYNNEI. The CDR3 coding sequence is TGTGCCAGCAAACAGGGGCTGAGGCAGCCCCAGCATTTT. Translation gives CASKQGLRQPQHF.

The genes are TRBV10-1 and TRBJ1-1, with no clear D. Germline V gives CDR1 WNHNN, CDR2 SYGVQD (reference sequence). CDR3 size: 13 residues. V lost 5 bases to trimming and J lost 0 bases, with 7 bases between them. CDR3 in amino acids: CASSPSLNTEAFF. The DNA of the CDR3 is TGCGCCAGCAGTCCCTCACTGAACACTGAAGCTTTCTTT.

The chain joins TRBV28 to TRBJ2-2; a weak D match, TRBD2 (6 bases). The CDR3 runs to 17 residues. Germline V gene data show CDR1 as MDHEN and CDR2 as SYDVKM. The ends were cut back, 7 bases at V and 2 bases at J, with 20 bases in the middle. CDR3 region: CASIVGGAEENTGELFF. In DNA form, the CDR3 reads TGTGCCAGCATAGTTGGAGGGGCAGAGGAAAACACCGGGGAGCTGTTTTTT. Drawing the rest from reference TRBV28 and TRBJ2-2, the complete variable domain is DVKVTQSSRYLVKRTGEKVFLECVQDMDHENMFWYRQDPGLGLRLIYFSYDVKMKEKGDIPEGYSVSREKKERFSLILESASTNQTSMYLCASIVGGAEENTGELFFGEGSRLTVL.

The chain couples TRBV4-2 to TRBJ2-1; D not certain. CDR1 is LGHNA, CDR2 YNFKEQ, per germline. Trimming pared 0 bases from V and 10 bases from J, leaving 10 bases between. The CDR3 has 13 residues. CDR3 nucleotide sequence: TGTGCCAGCAGCCAAGAATGGAGAAAGGAGCAGTTCTTC. This sequence encodes CASSQEWRKEQFF.

The chain employs TRBV10-3 and TRBJ1-5; 10 bases fit TRBD1. The CDR3 spans 15 residues. CDR1 is ENHRY, CDR2 SYGVKD, per germline. With 1 base clipped from V and 5 bases from J, the junction kept 2 bases outside the gene matches. DNA for the CDR3: TGTGCCATCAGTGAGTGGGGGACAGGGGATCAGCCCCAGCATTTT. Its translation: CAISEWGTGDQPQHF.

This clone was detected only once. V gene TRBV28 combines with J gene TRBJ1-5; D is undetermined. Trimming shortened V by 10 bases and J by 1 base, and 17 bases separated the two germline ends. The CDR3 loop spans 15 amino acids. Germline loops: CDR1 MDHEN, CDR2 SYDVKM. CDR3 loop: CATLFEPRSNQPQHF. As DNA, the CDR3 is TGTGCCACCCTGTTTGAACCTCGGAGCAATCAGCCCCAGCATTTT.